The following is a T cell receptor (beta chain) sequence with its context. Its antigen is still unknown. From germline, CDR1 is SGHTA and CDR2 FQGNSA. The V and J ends lost 1 base and 3 bases respectively, with 13 bases between them. The CDR3 sequence is 15 residues long. The data stem from a study of cytomegalovirus exposure and HLA in healthy donors. At the level of the study: Counted in an early data release were tens of millions of unique TCRs from HLA-typed donors. Regarding the study as a whole: The listing of roughly 160 TCR beta chains classed them as cytomegalovirus-associated.

Primers: 60 Vbeta forward and 13 Jbeta reverse. The data were produced by immunoSEQ multiplex PCR, yet TCRdb's version contains in-frame clones alone and is incomplete. The data show some 130,000 clones, over 60% seen once. Nominally healthy donors provided the samples, though records likely missed some immune exposures. Sequencing input: PBMCs. J is TRBJ2-7 and V is TRBV7-2, with D possibly being TRBD2 (5 bases). The clonotype was recovered from a man aged 35-49 years in good health and CMV-seronegative. The CDR3: CASSLERAPGYEQYF. CDR3 in DNA: TGTGCCAGCAGCTTAGAGAGGGCCCCCGGCTACGAGCAGTACTTC.